This T cell receptor beta chain comes out of a study of vaccination and CD4 T cells after COVID-19. Study-wide background: The stimulating agents, overlapping spike peptides, came from SARS-CoV-2, HCoV-NL63, HCoV-OC43 and HCoV-229E. The study, taken as a whole, reports: Relatively few convalescent patients were studied, without early post-infection timepoints.

The Oncomine TCR Beta short-read assay was applied to DNA of cultured CD4+ T cells. Genomic DNA was extracted from cultured CD4+ T cells. From the PCR reads, TCRdb called clonotypes with MiXCR, one entry per CDR3 protein. The sample contains more than 7,500 distinct CDR3 sequences, around 54% of which appear only once. Treatment reported: roughly 10-day PBMC culture with coronavirus spike peptide pools or control peptides (ViraFEST assay). With regard to this clonotype: Its antigen is as yet unknown.

The CDR3 loop spans 17 amino acids. Trimming took 4 bases from V and 2 from J; bases not matched to a gene: 14. In germline, CDR1 is DFQATT, CDR2 SNEGSKA (reference sequence). Sequencing used CD4+ T cells from blood, cultured in vitro. This sequence joins TRBV20-1 and TRBJ2-3, with 8 bases that match TRBD2. This sequence originates from a human donor who had recovered from COVID-19. In nucleotides, the CDR3 is TGCAGTGCTACCCCTAGGTGGCGGGAGGTTTACACAGATACGCAGTATTTT. Protein product: CSATPRWREVYTDTQYF.